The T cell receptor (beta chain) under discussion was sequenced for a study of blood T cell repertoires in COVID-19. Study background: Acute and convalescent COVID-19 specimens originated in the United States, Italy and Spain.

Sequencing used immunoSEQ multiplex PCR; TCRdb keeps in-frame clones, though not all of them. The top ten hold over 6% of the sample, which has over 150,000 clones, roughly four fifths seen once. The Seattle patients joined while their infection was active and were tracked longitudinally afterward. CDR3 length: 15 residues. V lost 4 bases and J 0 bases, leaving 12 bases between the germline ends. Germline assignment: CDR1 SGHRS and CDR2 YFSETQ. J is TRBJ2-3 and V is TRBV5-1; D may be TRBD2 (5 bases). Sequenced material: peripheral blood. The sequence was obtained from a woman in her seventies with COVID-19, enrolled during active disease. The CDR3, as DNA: TGCGCCAGCAGCGGCGGGCGGGCTAGCACAGATACGCAGTATTTT. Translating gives CASSGGRASTDTQYF.